These 11 T cell receptor beta chains originate from one sample sequenced in a study of blood T cell repertoires in COVID-19 (dated by TCRdb to 2020 to 2021). Libraries were made using the immunoSEQ multiplex PCR assay. Held by TCRdb, this immuneACCESS table contains in-frame sequences only and omits some clones. Under half of the omission traces to an unresolved V gene where checked; the cause of the rest is unknown. The sample table holds 150,000 to 200,000 clones, of which 65% to 85% were seen once. Of the sample, roughly 5% falls within the top ten clones. Sample: peripheral blood. The receptors were gathered from a woman in her twenties or thirties with acute or convalescent COVID-19.

This clone was observed a single time. The V call is TRBV24-1, the J call TRBJ2-1; D uncertain. Germline CDR1 reads KGHDR; CDR2 reads SFDVKD. V lost 6 bases and J lost 8, with 7 bases in between. The CDR3 extends over 11 amino acids. The CDR3 sequence is CATSRSDEQFF. The CDR3 coding sequence is TGTGCCACCAGTAGAAGCGATGAGCAGTTCTTC.

CDR3 loop: CASSLGRGGGETQYF. For the CDR3, the DNA is TGTGCCAGCAGCTTAGGTCGTGGCGGGGGGGAGACCCAGTACTTC. This chain links TRBV11-2 with TRBJ2-5, with TRBD2 identical over 8 bases. CDR1 and CDR2 from the germline V gene are SGHAT and FQNNGV. This CDR3 is 15 amino acids long. V gave up 1 base and J gave up 5 bases; unmatched junction bases: 6.

CDR3: CASSLVGQVSGEQYF. CDR3 coding DNA: TGTGCCAGCAGCTTGGTGGGACAGGTGTCCGGGGAGCAGTACTTC. The chain recombines TRBV5-4 with TRBJ2-7; 8 nucleotides align to TRBD1. CDR3 size: 15 residues. V dropped 0 bases and J dropped 7; count of bases not matched to a gene: 9. Germline CDR1 is SGHNT and CDR2 is YYREEE (reference sequence).

The chain is built from TRBV5-1 and TRBJ2-7; perhaps TRBD2 as D (6 bases). The CDR3 runs to 15 residues. V was shortened by 1 base and J by 3 bases, with 14 bases between the two germline ends. In germline, CDR1 is SGHRS, CDR2 YFSETQ. The CDR3 spells CASSLSWGELYEQYF. The CDR3 region has the DNA TGCGCCAGCAGCTTGTCCTGGGGGGAACTCTACGAGCAGTACTTC. The full variable domain, rest sourced from reference TRBV5-1 and TRBJ2-7, is KAGVTQTPRYLIKTRGQQVTLSCSPISGHRSVSWYQQTPGQGLQFLFEYFSETQRNKGNFPGRFSGRQFSNSRSEMNVSTLELGDSALYLCASSLSWGELYEQYFGPGTRLTVT.

The chain joins TRBV7-3 to TRBJ2-1, with TRBD2 matching over 10 bases. The trim removed 5 bases at V and 8 bases at J, leaving 9 bases unmatched. CDR3 length: 15 amino acids. Germline V gene sequence: CDR1 SGHTA, CDR2 FQGTGA. The CDR3 bases are TGTGCCAGCAGCCAAAGCGGGGGGGCCATCGATGAGCAGTTCTTC. As protein: CASSQSGGAIDEQFF.

V and J are TRBV27 and TRBJ2-1, with 7 bases lining up with TRBD2. The CDR3 contains 16 residues. CDR1 and CDR2 from the germline V gene are MNHEY and SMNVEV (reference sequence). Germline trimming cut 6 bases from V and 6 bases from J; bases unmatched to any gene: 14. CDR3 loop: CASSVYSNLAVNEQFF. CDR3 nucleotide sequence: TGTGCCAGCAGCGTTTACTCTAACCTAGCGGTCAATGAGCAGTTCTTC.

V usage is TRBV10-3 and J usage is TRBJ2-7, with D uncertain. The length of the CDR3 is 14 residues. Germline V gives CDR1 ENHRY, CDR2 SYGVKD. V lost 2 bases, J lost 1 base, and 9 bases lay in between. In DNA, the CDR3 is TGTGCCATCAGTGAGCCCGACGGGTCCTACGAGCAGTACTTC. This codes for CAISEPDGSYEQYF.

This clone has only a few counts. The chain has TRBV20-1 and TRBJ1-6; D remains ambiguous. Germline-derived CDR1 and CDR2 are DFQATT and SNEGSKA (reference sequence). Trimming left V 3 bases short and J 11 bases short, with 14 bases between. The CDR3 totals 13 residues. CDR3 region: CSASVGSPPPLHF. Here the CDR3 DNA reads TGCAGTGCTAGTGTCGGGAGTCCCCCACCCCTCCACTTT.

The chain joins TRBV20-1 to TRBJ1-2; D is unclear. CDR1 DFQATT and CDR2 SNEGSKA come from the germline V gene (reference sequence). Trimming removed 7 bases at V and 7 bases at J, with 13 bases between. CDR3 size: 11 residues. The CDR3 DNA is TGCAGTGAAAAAAAGGCGGGTGGCTACACCTTC. Protein sequence: CSEKKAGGYTF.

V and J are TRBV27 and TRBJ2-1; 11 bases fit TRBD1. The V and J ends lost 4 bases and 10 bases, in that order; junction bases with no gene match: 9. The CDR3 runs to 15 residues. CDR1 MNHEY and CDR2 SMNVEV come from the germline V gene (reference sequence). The CDR3, as DNA: TGTGCCAGCAGTTCGGCTCCGGACAGGGGGCGGGAGCAGTTCTTC. Its protein is CASSSAPDRGREQFF.

The chain carries TRBV5-1 and TRBJ1-6, with D possibly being TRBD1 (5 bases). The CDR3 sequence is 15 residues long. CDR1 and CDR2 (germline): SGHRS, YFSETQ. Trimming left V 7 bases short and J 7 bases short, with 18 bases between. CDR3 DNA: TGCGCCAGCTCTATAGGCTGGGGCCGAAATTCACCCCTCCACTTT. It translates to CASSIGWGRNSPLHF.